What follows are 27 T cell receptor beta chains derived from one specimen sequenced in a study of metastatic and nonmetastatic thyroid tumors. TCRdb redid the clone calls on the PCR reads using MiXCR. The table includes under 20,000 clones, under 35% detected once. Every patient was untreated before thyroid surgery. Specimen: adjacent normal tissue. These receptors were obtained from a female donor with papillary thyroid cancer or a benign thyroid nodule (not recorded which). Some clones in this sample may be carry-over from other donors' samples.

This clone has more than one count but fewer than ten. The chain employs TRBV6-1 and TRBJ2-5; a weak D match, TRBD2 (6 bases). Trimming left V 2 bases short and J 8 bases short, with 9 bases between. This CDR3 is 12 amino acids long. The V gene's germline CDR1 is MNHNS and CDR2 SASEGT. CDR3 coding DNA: TGTGCCAGCAGTGAATTGGGAGGAACCCAGTACTTC. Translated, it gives CASSELGGTQYF.

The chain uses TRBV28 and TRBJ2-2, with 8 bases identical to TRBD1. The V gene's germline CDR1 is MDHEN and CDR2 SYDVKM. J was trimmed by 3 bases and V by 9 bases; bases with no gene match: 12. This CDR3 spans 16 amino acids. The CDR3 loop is CASGTGGIKDTGELFF. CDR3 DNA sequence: TGTGCCAGTGGGACAGGTGGCATAAAGGACACCGGGGAGCTGTTTTTT.

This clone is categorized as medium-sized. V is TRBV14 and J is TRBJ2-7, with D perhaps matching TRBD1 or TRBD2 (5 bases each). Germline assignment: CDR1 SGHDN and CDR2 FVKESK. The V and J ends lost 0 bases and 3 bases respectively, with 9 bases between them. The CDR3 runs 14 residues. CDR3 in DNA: TGTGCCAGCAGCCAAGATAGGGACGGCTACGAGCAGTACTTC. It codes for CASSQDRDGYEQYF.

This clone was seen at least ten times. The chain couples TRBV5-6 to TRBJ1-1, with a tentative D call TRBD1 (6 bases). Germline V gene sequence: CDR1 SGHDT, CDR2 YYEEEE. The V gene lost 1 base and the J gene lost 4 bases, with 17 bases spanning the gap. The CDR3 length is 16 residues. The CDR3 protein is CASSLLIKGGGTEAFF. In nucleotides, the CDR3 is TGTGCCAGCAGCTTGCTTATAAAGGGGGGGGGCACTGAAGCTTTCTTT.

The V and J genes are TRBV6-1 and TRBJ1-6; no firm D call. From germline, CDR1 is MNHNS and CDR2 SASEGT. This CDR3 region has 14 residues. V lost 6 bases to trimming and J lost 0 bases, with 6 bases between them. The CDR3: CASRGTSYNSPLHF. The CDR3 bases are TGTGCCAGCAGAGGAACCTCCTATAATTCACCCCTCCACTTT.

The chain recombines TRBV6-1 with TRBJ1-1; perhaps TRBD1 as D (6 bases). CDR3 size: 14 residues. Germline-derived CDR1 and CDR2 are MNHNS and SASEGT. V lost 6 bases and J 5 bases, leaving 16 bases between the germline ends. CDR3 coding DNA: TGTGCCAGCAGCCGGGAACAGGGTTTAACTGAAGCTTTCTTT. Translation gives CASSREQGLTEAFF.

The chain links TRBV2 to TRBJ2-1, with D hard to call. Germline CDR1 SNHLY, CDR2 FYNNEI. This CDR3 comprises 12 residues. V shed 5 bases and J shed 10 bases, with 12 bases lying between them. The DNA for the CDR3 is TGTGCCAGCAGTATCCTGATCGGCGAGCAGTTCTTC. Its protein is CASSILIGEQFF.

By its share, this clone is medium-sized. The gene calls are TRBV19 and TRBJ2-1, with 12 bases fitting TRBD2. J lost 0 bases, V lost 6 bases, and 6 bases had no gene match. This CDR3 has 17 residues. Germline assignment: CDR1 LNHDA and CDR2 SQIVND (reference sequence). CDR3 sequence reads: CASRSSGGDRSYNEQFF. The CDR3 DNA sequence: TGTGCCAGTAGATCTAGCGGGGGGGACCGCTCCTACAATGAGCAGTTCTTC.

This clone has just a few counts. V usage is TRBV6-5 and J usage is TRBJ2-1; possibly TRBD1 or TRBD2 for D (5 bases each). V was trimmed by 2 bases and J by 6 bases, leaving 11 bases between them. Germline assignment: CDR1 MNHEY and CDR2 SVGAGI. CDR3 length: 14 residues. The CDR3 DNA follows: TGTGCCAGCAGTTACCCAGGGACCTCCAATGAGCAGTTCTTC. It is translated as CASSYPGTSNEQFF.

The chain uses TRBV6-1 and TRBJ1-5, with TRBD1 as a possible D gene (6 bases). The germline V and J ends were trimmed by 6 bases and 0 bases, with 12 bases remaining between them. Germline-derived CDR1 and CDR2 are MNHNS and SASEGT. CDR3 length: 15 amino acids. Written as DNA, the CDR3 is TGTGCCAGCAGAACCGGGACACTTAGCAATCAGCCCCAGCATTTT. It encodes CASRTGTLSNQPQHF.

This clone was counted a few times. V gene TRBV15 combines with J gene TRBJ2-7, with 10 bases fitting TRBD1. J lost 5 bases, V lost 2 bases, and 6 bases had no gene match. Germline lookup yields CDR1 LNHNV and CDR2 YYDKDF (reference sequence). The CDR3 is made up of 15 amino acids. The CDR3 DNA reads TGTGCCACCAGCAGACCGGGACAGGGGTTCGACGAGCAGTACTTC. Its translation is CATSRPGQGFDEQYF.

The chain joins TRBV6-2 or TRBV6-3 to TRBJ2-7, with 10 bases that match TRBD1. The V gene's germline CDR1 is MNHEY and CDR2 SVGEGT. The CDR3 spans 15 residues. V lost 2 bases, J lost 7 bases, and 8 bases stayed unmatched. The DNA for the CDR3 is TGTGCCAGCAGTTACCCGGGACAGGGGTCGAGGGAGCAGTACTTC. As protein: CASSYPGQGSREQYF.

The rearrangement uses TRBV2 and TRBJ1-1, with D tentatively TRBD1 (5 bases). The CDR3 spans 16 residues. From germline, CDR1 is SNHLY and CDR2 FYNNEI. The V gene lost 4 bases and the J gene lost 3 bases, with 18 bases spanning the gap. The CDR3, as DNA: TGTGCCAGCAGTGCGTGGGAGGGGTCGGGGGACACTGAAGCTTTCTTT. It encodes CASSAWEGSGDTEAFF.

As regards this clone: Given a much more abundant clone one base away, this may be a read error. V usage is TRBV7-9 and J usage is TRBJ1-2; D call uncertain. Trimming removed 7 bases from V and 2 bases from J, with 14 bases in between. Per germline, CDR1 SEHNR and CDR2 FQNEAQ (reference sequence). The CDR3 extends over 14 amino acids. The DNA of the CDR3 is TGTGCCAGCATCCCTTCGGCAACGAACTATGGCTACACCTTC. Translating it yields CASIPSATNYGYTF.

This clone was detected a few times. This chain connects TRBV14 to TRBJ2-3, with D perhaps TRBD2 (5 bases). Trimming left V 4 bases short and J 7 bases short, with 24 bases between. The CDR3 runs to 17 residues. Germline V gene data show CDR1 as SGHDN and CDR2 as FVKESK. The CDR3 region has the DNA TGTGCCAGCAGCCCCGCTCTCCCCAGCGGTCCTTCTCATACGCAGTATTTT. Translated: CASSPALPSGPSHTQYF.

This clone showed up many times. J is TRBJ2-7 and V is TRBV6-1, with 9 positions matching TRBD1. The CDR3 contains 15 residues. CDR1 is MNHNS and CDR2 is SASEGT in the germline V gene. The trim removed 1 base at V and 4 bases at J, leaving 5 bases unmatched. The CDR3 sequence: CASSEEIQGAYEQYF. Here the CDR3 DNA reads TGTGCCAGCAGTGAAGAAATACAGGGGGCATACGAGCAGTACTTC.

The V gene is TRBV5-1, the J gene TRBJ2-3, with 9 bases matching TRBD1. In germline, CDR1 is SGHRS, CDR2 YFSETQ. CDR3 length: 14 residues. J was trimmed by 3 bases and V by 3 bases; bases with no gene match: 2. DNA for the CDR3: TGCGCCAGCAGCTCCGGACAGGGGACAGATACGCAGTATTTT. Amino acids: CASSSGQGTDTQYF.

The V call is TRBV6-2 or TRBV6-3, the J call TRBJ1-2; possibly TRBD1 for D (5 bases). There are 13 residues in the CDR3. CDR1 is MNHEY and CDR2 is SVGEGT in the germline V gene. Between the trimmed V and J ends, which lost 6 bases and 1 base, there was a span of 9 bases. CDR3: CASSPGFNYGYTF. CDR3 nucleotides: TGTGCCAGCAGCCCAGGGTTTAACTATGGCTACACCTTC.

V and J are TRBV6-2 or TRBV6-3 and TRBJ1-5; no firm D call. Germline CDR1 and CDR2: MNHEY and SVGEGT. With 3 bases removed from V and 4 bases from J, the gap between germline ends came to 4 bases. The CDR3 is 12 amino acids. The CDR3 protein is CASSYWNQPQHF. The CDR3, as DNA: TGTGCCAGCAGTTATTGGAATCAGCCCCAGCATTTT.

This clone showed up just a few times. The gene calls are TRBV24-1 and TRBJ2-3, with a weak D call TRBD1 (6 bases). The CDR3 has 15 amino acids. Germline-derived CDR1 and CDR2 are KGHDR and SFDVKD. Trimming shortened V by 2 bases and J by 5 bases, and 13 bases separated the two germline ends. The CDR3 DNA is TGTGCCACCAGTGATTCTCAGGGGTTCAGAGATACGCAGTATTTT. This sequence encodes CATSDSQGFRDTQYF.

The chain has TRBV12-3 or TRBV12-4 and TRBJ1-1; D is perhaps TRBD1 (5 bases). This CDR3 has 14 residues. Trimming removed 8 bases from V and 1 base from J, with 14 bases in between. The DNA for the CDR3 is TGTGCCAGCTTTACGGGACGGGGGAACACTGAAGCTTTCTTT. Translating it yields CASFTGRGNTEAFF.

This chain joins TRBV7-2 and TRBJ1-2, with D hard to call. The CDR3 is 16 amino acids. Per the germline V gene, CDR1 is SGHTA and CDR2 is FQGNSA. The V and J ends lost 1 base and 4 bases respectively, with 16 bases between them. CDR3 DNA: TGTGCCAGCAGCTTAGGGGTAAGCCCCGGTGGCTATGGCTACACCTTC. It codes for CASSLGVSPGGYGYTF. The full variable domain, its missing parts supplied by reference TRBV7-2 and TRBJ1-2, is GAGVSQSPSNKVTEKGKDVELRCDPISGHTALYWYRQSLGQGLEFLIYFQGNSAPDKSGLPSDRFSAERTGGSVSTLTIQRTQQEDSAVYLCASSLGVSPGGYGYTFGSGTRLTVV.

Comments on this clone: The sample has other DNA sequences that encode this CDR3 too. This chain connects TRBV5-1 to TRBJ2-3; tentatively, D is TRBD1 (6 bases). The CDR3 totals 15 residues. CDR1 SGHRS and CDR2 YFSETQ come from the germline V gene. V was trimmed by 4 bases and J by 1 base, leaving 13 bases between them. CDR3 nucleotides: TGCGCCAGCAGCCGAGAGGACAGCCGCACAGATACGCAGTATTTT. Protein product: CASSREDSRTDTQYF.

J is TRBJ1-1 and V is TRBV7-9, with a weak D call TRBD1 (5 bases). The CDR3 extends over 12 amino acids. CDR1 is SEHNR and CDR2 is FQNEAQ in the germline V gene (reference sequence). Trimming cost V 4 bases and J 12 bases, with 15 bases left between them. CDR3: CASSSSKGITFF. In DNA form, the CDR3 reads TGTGCCAGCAGCTCCTCCAAGGGGATAACTTTCTTT.

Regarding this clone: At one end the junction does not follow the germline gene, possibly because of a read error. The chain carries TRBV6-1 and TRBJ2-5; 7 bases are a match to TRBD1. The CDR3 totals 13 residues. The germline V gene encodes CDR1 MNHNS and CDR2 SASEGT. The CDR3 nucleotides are TGTGCCAGCAGTGATAGCGAGGGACAGACTCAGTACTTC. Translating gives CASSDSEGQTQYF.

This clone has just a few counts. CDR3 nucleotide sequence: TGTGCCAGCAAATCCCCGACAGGGGCCTACGAGCAGTACGTC. As protein: CASKSPTGAYEQYV. This chain links TRBV6-1 with TRBJ2-7; 8 bases fit TRBD1. Trimming cost V 7 bases and J 2 bases; bases outside gene matches: 7. CDR1 and CDR2 from the germline V gene are MNHNS and SASEGT. The CDR3 spans 14 residues.

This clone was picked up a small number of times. The CDR3 DNA reads TGTGCCAGCAGCCGGGACAGGGGTAGGAATGAGCAGTTCTTC. Its protein product is CASSRDRGRNEQFF. The J gene is TRBJ2-1, the V gene TRBV11-2, with TRBD1 identical over 10 bases. The V segment lost 5 bases and the J segment 7 bases; nucleotides outside the gene matches: 5. The CDR3 length is 14 residues. CDR1 SGHAT and CDR2 FQNNGV come from the germline V gene.